This T cell receptor (beta chain) came from a study of radiotherapy plus CTLA-4 blockade in lung cancer. General study findings and limits: Researchers report tumor-derived TCR clones expanding in blood after radiotherapy plus ipilimumab.

On this clone itself: Its target is unknown.

Method: immunoSEQ multiplex PCR; TCRdb's copy keeps in-frame clones and lacks some. The sample has approximately 100,000 clones; roughly four fifths are singletons. V was pared by 1 base and J by 1 base, with 6 bases of the junction left unmatched. The CDR3 has 17 amino acids. CDR1 SGHVS and CDR2 FQNEAQ come from the germline V gene. The sequence was collected from a human donor with non-small cell lung cancer who had a partial response to radiotherapy plus ipilimumab. Specimen: peripheral blood, collected from a patient treated with radiotherapy plus ipilimumab. The rearrangement links TRBV7-8 to TRBJ1-5; TRBD1 agrees at 8 bases. In DNA, the CDR3 is TGTGCCAGCAGCTTAGGATGGCAGGGGGCGAGCAATCAGCCCCAGCATTTT. Translating it yields CASSLGWQGASNQPQHF. The full variable domain, completed using reference TRBV7-8 and TRBJ1-5, is GAGVSQSPRYKVAKRGQDVALRCDPISGHVSLFWYQQALGQGPEFLTYFQNEAQLDKSGLPSDRFFAERPEGSVSTLKIQRTQQEDSAVYLCASSLGWQGASNQPQHFGDGTRLSIL.